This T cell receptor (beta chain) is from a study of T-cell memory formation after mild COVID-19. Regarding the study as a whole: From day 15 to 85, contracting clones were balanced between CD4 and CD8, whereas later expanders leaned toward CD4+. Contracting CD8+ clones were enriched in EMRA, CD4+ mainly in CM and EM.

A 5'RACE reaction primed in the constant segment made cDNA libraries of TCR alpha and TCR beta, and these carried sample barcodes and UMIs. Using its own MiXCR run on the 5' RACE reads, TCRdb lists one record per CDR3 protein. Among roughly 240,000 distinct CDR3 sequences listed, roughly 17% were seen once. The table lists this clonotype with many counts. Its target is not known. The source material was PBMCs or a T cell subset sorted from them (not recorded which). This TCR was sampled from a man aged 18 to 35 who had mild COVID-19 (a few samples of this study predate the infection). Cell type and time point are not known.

The CDR3 region is CASRPQQGDEQYF. In DNA form, the CDR3 reads TGTGCCAGCAGACCGCAACAGGGGGACGAGCAGTACTTC. V and J are TRBV2 and TRBJ2-7, with 8 nucleotides matching TRBD1. The CDR3 contains 13 residues. The ends lost 6 bases at V and 5 bases at J; junction bases unmatched: 6. CDR1 is SNHLY and CDR2 is FYNNEI in the germline V gene.